This note documents a single T cell receptor (beta chain) sequence. The antigen is undetermined. The ends were cut back, 0 bases at V and 2 bases at J, with 14 bases in the middle. Germline assignment: CDR1 MDHEN and CDR2 SYDVKM. This CDR3 is built from 16 residues. This entry belongs to a study of cytomegalovirus exposure and HLA in healthy donors. Overall study results and limits: The records held CMV serostatus as the only immune exposure information. Investigators reported approximately 170 TCR beta chains as tied to cytomegalovirus. Sequencing depth across donors, presence/absence analyses assumed, was roughly uniform.

Both 60 Vbeta primers and 13 Jbeta primers went into the PCR. In the authors' methods: Counted up in a later analysis, unique TCR beta chains came to roughly 80 million, with 9.5 million to 13 million shared. Profiling relied on immunoSEQ multiplex PCR, and the TCRdb table lists in-frame clones only, not all of them. The DNA gave D and trimming, while V, J and clone size come from that table. The table includes some 70,000 clones, roughly four fifths detected once. This sequence joins TRBV28 and TRBJ2-7; the D gene is possibly TRBD2 (6 bases). The specimen was PBMCs. This TCR derives from a man aged 50-60 years in good health and CMV-seronegative. The CDR3 loop is CASSLWTGTYAYEQYF. CDR3 DNA sequence: TGTGCCAGCAGTTTATGGACCGGGACTTATGCCTACGAGCAGTACTTC.